Listed here is a single TCR beta chain. The antigen this receptor binds is unknown. No base qualities exist here, and no much larger clone lies one base off it. The sample belongs to a study of memory CD4+ T cells and cytomegalovirus serostatus (dated by TCRdb to between 2018 and 2021). Background on the whole study: A total of about 33 healthy Belgian adults, of whom 9 were CMV seropositive and some 25 were CMV seronegative, were included in the cohort. CD4+ memory TCRbeta repertoires of a Belgian cohort with known cytomegalovirus serostatus were sequenced in order to replicate a published TCR-based CMV serostatus classifier. The paper as a whole reports these results and caveats: The results were interpreted as suggesting that the CMV-associated TCR signature is mostly present in the CD4+ memory repertoire. Only CD4+CD45RO+ memory cells were sequenced, in contrast to the original study, which included naive and memory CD4+ and CD8+ populations. The original-framework classifier achieved a median bootstrapped AUC of about 0.95 with a 95% CI of 0.76-1.00 on the Belgian cohort. CMV serostatus prediction reached a median bootstrapped AUC of 0.95 with the original framework and 0.91 with a US-trained random forest. Of roughly 170 previously reported CMV-associated TCRbeta sequences, around 70 appeared in the CD4+ memory repertoires, each in one to five individuals.

Single viable CD3+CD4+CD8-CD45RO+ cells were sorted as memory CD4+ T cells on a FACSAria II. To determine CMV serostatus, a Roche Elecsys assay was used that detects serum IgG against CMV pp150, pp28, p38 and p52. Following thawing, total CD4+ T cells were enriched through positive selection using CD4 magnetic microbeads. The samples came from a different study that was designed specifically to examine the CD4+ T cell memory repertoire. Peripheral blood mononuclear cells were isolated and cryopreserved following standard operating procedures; serum was stored at -80 °C. The staining relied on CD3-PerCP (BW264/56), CD4-APC (RPA-T4), CD45RO-PE (UCHT1) and CD8-Pacific Orange (3B5) antibodies, and Sytox blue was used to exclude non-viable cells. The CDR3, from cysteine to phenylalanine, totals 14 residues. The sequence is cut down to CDR3 DNA, 42 bases in frame from base 1. V loses 5 bases, J loses 5 bases, and the germline ends lie 15 bases apart. Based on the germline V gene, the CDR1 and CDR2 sequences are MDHEN and SYDVKM.

The Quick-DNA Microprep Kit was used to extract genomic DNA from the sorted cells. Amplification of TCRbeta DNA was done with the immunoSEQ hsTCRbeta kit, following the protocol from the manufacturer. TCRbeta libraries were sequenced on an Illumina MiSeq instrument. From the authors' description of their analysis: Following removal of out-of-frame sequences, 2 million to 2.5 million distinct TCRbeta sequences were retained, with an average of roughly 70,000 per individual. Two values were used to score each individual: the count of around 150 previously reported CMV-associated TCRbeta sequences and the total count of productive distinct TCRbeta sequences. A beta-binomial model was reimplemented in Python, and scikit-learn random forests with default parameters were trained on data from the US cohort. Classifier performance on the Belgian cohort was summarized as median AUC with percentile confidence intervals over 10,000 bootstrap iterations. Not all clones reach the TCRdb copy of this immuneACCESS table, which keeps in-frame sequences only. Checked studies attribute under half of the gap to unresolved V genes and leave the rest unexplained. For V, J and clone size, that table is used; D and trimming come from the DNA. A total of tens of thousands of clones appear in this sample, 75% to 90% of them only once. Of the sample, 0.85% to 0.95% falls within the top ten clones.

Sample: memory CD4+ T cells from blood. This clonotype originated in an adult in good health and CMV-seronegative. Recombination joined TRBV28 with TRBJ2-5, with no D gene named confidently. The bases are TGTGCCAGCAGTAAGACGGTTGGCAGGGAGACCCAGTACTTC. The encoded protein is CASSKTVGRETQYF.